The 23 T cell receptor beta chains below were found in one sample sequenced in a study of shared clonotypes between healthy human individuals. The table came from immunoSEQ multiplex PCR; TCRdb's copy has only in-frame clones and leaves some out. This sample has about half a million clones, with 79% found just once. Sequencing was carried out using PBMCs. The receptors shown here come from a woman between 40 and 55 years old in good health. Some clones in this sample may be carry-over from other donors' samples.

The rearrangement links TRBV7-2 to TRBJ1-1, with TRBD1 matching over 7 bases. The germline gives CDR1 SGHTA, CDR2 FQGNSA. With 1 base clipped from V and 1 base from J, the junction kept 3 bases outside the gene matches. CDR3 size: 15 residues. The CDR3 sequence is CASSLETGENTEAFF. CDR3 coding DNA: TGTGCCAGCAGCTTAGAAACAGGGGAGAACACTGAAGCTTTCTTT.

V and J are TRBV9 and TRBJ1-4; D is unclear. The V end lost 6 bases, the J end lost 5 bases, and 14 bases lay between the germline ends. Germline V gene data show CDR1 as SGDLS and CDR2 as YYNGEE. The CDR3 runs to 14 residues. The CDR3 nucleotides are TGTGCCAGCACTCGTACGGGCTCCAATGAAAAACTGTTTTTT. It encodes CASTRTGSNEKLFF.

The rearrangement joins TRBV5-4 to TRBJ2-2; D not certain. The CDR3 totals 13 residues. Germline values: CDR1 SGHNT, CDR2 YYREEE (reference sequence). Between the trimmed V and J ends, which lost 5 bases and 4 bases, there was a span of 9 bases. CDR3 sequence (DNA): TGTGCCAGCAGGGCTTTGGGCACCGGGGAGCTGTTTTTT. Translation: CASRALGTGELFF.

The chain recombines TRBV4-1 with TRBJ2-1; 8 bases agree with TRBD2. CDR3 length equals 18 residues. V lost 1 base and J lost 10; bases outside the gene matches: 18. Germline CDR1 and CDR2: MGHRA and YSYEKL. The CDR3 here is CASSQAPLAGWALKEQFF. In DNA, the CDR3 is TGCGCCAGCAGCCAAGCCCCTTTAGCGGGGTGGGCTTTGAAGGAGCAGTTCTTC.

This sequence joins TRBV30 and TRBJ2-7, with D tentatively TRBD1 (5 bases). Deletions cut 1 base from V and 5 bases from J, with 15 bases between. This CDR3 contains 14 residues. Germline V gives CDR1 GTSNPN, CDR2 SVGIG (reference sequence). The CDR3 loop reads CAWSDGAPVDEQYF. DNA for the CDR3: TGTGCCTGGAGTGATGGGGCCCCTGTGGACGAGCAGTACTTC. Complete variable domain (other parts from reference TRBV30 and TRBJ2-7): SQTIHQWPATLVQPVGSPLSLECTVEGTSNPNLYWYRQAAGRGLQLLFYSVGIGQISSEVPQNLSASRPQDRQFILSSKKLLLSDSGFYLCAWSDGAPVDEQYFGPGTRLTVT.

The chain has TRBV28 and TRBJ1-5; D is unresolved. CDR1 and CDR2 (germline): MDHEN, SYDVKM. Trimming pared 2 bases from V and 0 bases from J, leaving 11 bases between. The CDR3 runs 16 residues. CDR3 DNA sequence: TGTGCCAGCAGTTTAGGAGAAATATATAGCAATCAGCCCCAGCATTTT. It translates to CASSLGEIYSNQPQHF.

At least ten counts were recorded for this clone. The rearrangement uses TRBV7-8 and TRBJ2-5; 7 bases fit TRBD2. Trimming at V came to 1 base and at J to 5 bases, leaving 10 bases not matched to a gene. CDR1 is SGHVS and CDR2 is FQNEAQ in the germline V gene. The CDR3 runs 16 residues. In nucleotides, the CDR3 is TGTGCCAGCAGCTTAGGTGGGAGGGCCATCTGGGAGACCCAGTACTTC. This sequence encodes CASSLGGRAIWETQYF. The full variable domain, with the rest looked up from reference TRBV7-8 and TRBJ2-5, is GAGVSQSPRYKVAKRGQDVALRCDPISGHVSLFWYQQALGQGPEFLTYFQNEAQLDKSGLPSDRFFAERPEGSVSTLKIQRTQQEDSAVYLCASSLGGRAIWETQYFGPGTRLLVL.

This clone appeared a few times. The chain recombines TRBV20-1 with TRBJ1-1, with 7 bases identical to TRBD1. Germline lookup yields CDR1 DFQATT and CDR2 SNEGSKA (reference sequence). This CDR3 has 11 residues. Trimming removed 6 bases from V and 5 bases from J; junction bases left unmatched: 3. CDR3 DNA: TGCAGTGCCTTACAGGGGACTGAAGCTTTCTTT. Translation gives CSALQGTEAFF.

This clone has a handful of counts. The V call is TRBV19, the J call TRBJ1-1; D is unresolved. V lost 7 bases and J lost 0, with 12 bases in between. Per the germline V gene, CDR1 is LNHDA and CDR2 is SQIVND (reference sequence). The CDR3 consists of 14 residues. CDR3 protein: CASKWGAMNTEAFF. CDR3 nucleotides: TGTGCCAGTAAATGGGGAGCTATGAACACTGAAGCTTTCTTT.

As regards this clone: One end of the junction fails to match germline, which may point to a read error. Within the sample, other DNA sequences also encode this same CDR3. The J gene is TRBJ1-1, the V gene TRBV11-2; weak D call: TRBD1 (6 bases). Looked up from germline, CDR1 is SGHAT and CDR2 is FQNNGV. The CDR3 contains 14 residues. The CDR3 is CASSLGTENTEAFF. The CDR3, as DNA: TGTGCCAGCAGCTTAGGGACAGAGAACACTGAGGCTTTCTTT.

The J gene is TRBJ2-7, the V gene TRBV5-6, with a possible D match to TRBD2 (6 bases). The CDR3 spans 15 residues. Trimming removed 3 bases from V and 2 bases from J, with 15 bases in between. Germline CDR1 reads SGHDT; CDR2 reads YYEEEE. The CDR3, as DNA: TGTGCCAGCAGCTCTCTCGGGGGTCGGGCCTACGAGCAGTACTTC. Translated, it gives CASSSLGGRAYEQYF.

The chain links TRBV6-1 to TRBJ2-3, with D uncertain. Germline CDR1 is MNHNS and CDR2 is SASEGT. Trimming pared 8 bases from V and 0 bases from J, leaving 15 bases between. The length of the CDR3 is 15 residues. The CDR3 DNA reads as TGTGCCAGCCGAGAAGTTAGACTGAGCACAGATACGCAGTATTTT. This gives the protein CASREVRLSTDTQYF.

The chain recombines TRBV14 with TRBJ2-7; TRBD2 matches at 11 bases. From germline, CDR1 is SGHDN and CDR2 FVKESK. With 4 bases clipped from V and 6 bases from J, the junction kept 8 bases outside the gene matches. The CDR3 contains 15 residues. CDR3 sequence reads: CASSRTSGSRGEQYF. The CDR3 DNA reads TGTGCCAGCAGCCGTACTAGCGGGAGCCGAGGCGAGCAGTACTTC.

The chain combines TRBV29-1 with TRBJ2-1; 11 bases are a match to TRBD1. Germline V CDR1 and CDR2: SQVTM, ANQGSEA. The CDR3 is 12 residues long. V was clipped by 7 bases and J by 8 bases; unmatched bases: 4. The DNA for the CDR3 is TGCAGCGGTGGACAGGGGGCCTATGAGCAGTTCTTC. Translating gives CSGGQGAYEQFF.

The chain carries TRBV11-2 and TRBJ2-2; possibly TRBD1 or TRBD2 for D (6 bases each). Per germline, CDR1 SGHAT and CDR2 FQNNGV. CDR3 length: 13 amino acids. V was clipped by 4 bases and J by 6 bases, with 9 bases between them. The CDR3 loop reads CASSYGGPGELFF. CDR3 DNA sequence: TGTGCCAGCAGCTATGGGGGGCCCGGGGAGCTGTTTTTT.

The CDR3 nucleotides read TGCGCCAGCAGCTTGGCCGGGCAGGGTAACACTGAAGCTTTCTTT. Its translation: CASSLAGQGNTEAFF. The gene calls are TRBV5-1 and TRBJ1-1; D possibly corresponds to TRBD1 (5 bases). The CDR3 is 15 amino acids. V shed 0 bases and J shed 2 bases, with 11 bases lying between them. Germline CDR1 is SGHRS and CDR2 is YFSETQ.

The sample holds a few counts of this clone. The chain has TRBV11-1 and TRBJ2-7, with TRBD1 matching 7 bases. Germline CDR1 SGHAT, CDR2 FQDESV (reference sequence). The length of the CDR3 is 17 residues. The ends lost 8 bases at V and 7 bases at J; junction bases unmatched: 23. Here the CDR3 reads CASRHGTVNYLTGEQYF. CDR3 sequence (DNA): TGTGCCAGCCGACATGGGACAGTAAACTACCTGACGGGAGAGCAGTACTTC.

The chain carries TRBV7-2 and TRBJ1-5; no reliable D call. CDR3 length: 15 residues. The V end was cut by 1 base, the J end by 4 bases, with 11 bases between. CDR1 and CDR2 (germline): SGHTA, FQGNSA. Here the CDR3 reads CASSLGPTENQPQHF. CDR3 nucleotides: TGTGCCAGCAGCTTAGGTCCGACGGAAAATCAGCCCCAGCATTTT.

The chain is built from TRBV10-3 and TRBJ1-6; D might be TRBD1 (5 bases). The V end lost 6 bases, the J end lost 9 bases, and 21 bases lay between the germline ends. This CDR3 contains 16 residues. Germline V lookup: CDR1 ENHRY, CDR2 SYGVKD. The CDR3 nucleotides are TGTGCCATCAGAGCAATGGTCGGGACTAGGAGTTCACCCCTCCACTTT. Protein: CAIRAMVGTRSSPLHF.

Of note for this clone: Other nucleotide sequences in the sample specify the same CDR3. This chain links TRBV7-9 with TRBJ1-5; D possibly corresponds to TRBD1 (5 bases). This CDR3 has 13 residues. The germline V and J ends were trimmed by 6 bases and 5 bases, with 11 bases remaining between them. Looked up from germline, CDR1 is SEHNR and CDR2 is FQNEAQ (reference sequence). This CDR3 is CASSWGGYQPQHF. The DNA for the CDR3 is TGTGCCAGCAGTTGGGGCGGGTATCAGCCCCAGCATTTT.

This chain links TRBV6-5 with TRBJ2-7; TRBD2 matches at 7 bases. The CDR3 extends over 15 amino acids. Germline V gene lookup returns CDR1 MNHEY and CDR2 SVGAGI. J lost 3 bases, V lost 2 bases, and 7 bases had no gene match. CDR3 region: CASSYGGGRGYEQYF. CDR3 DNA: TGTGCCAGCAGTTACGGCGGGGGTAGAGGCTACGAGCAGTACTTC.

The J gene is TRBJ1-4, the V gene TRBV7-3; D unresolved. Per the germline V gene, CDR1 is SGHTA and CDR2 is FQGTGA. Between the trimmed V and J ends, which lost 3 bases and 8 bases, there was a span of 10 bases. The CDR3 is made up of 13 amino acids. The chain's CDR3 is CASSLLVGEKLFF. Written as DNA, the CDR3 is TGTGCCAGCAGCTTGCTGGTGGGCGAAAAACTGTTTTTT. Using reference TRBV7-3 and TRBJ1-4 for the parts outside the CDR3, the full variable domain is GAGVSQTPSNKVTEKGKYVELRCDPISGHTALYWYRQSLGQGPEFLIYFQGTGAADDSGLPNDRFFAVRPEGSVSTLKIQRTERGDSAVYLCASSLLVGEKLFFGSGTQLSVL.

The CDR3 loop is CASSYGGINTGELFF. CDR3 bases: TGTGCCAGCAGTTACGGGGGAATCAACACCGGGGAGCTGTTTTTT. V is TRBV6-6 and J is TRBJ2-2; either TRBD1 or TRBD2 may fit D (5 bases each). The CDR3 totals 15 residues. The germline gives CDR1 MNHNY, CDR2 SVGAGI (reference sequence). V shed 2 bases and J shed 2 bases, with 9 bases lying between them.